The clone carrying this T cell receptor beta chain was seen once. Its antigen is unknown. This sample is part of a study of type 1 and type 2 diabetes patients. Donors had no other autoimmune disease or infection in four weeks. The CDR3 runs to 13 residues. Germline V gene sequence: CDR1 SGHRS, CDR2 YFSETQ. Notes on the study in general: Both CD4+ and CD8+ type 2 diabetes repertoires showed significantly higher diversity than type 1. Highly-expanded CD4+ clones were few in type 2 diabetes, median one, nearly 4% of reads.

PCR was run on genomic DNA. The TCR beta CDR3 region was amplified using 30 forward and 13 reverse primers. TCRdb called the multiplex PCR reads again in MiXCR, with one record for every CDR3 protein. The sample yields about 290,000 distinct CDR3 sequences, roughly 48% seen once. Material for sequencing was peripheral blood mononuclear cells (PBMCs). The receptor was isolated from a man between 18 and 29 years old with type 2 diabetes. V and J are TRBV5-1 and TRBJ2-7; no reliable D call. The closer fit of TRBJ2-1 to the DNA end suggests the J call may be wrong. The CDR3 loop reads CASSFPTNDEQFF. The CDR3 DNA reads TGCGCCAGCAGCTTTCCAACGAACGATGAGCAGTTCTTC.